Reported below is one TCR beta chain. Its antigen remains unidentified. The data were taken from a study of T cell repertoires in ileal Crohn's disease. Study summary: Patients had a median roughly 7.9-year disease duration, and around 35% were active smokers.

Overall study findings and caveats: Active smokers at surgery had more clonal expansions than non-smokers.

The table came from immunoSEQ multiplex PCR; TCRdb's copy has only in-frame clones and leaves some out. The table lists about 2,400 clones, 80% to 90% of them singletons. This CDR3 is built from 13 residues. Trimming removed 5 bases from V and 2 bases from J, with 9 bases in between. Per germline, CDR1 LNHDA and CDR2 SQIVND (reference sequence). Sequenced sample: ileal tissue. This clonotype was obtained from an adult with Crohn's disease. The V call is TRBV19, the J call TRBJ1-1, with D unclear. The CDR3 spells CASSFEQNTEAFF. Here the CDR3 DNA reads TGTGCCAGTAGTTTTGAACAAAACACTGAAGCTTTCTTT.